This T cell receptor beta chain came from a study of identical twins. MiXCR, applied by TCRdb to the 5' RACE reads, yields one record per CDR3 protein. The profile shows about 520,000 distinct CDR3 sequences, approximately 22% of them singletons. Study-level findings and limits: A cross-sectional statistical analysis, not follow-up of the same donors, supported the conclusions.

The CDR3 spans 14 residues. Germline V gene data show CDR1 as MNHEY and CDR2 as SVGAGI. Deletions cut 7 bases from V and 2 bases from J, with 11 bases between. With respect to this clonotype: The antigen remains unidentified.

This same sample was also taken into another study, of T cells expressing NK-cell markers. That work adds: It was sorted CD3+CD56+NKG2C+, CD3+CD56+NKG2C- and CD3+CD56-NKG2C+ T cells that supplied the TCR beta repertoires. One observes that, in several donors, these clonotypes were also the leading ones within the CD3+CD56-NKG2C+ fraction.

The sequence was obtained from a woman under 30 in good health. Sequences were obtained from CD4+ T cells sorted from blood. The chain is built from TRBV6-5 and TRBJ2-2; the D is unclear. The CDR3 DNA is TGTGCCAGCAAGTTGTACGGAAACACCGGGGAGCTGTTTTTT. Amino acid sequence: CASKLYGNTGELFF.